The 8 T cell receptor beta chains below come from one sample, sequenced in a study of blood T cell repertoires in COVID-19. The data were produced by immunoSEQ multiplex PCR, yet TCRdb's version contains in-frame clones alone and is incomplete. The sample includes almost 50,000 clones, around 79% of them seen just once. Material for sequencing was peripheral blood. Receptors originate from a man in his 70s with acute or convalescent COVID-19.

This clone was counted only a few times. The J gene is TRBJ2-1, the V gene TRBV10-2; possibly TRBD2 for D (6 bases). V was cut by 2 bases and J by 0 bases, with 14 bases left in between. The germline V gene encodes CDR1 WSHSY and CDR2 SAAADI. CDR3 size: 17 residues. Here the CDR3 reads CASSEGRDRSSYNEQFF. The CDR3 nucleotides read TGCGCCAGCAGTGAGGGGCGGGACCGAAGCTCCTACAATGAGCAGTTCTTC.

The rearrangement links TRBV7-6 to TRBJ2-3; 7 bases fit TRBD2. Trimming took 5 bases from V and 0 from J; bases not matched to a gene: 8. This CDR3 region has 16 residues. Germline loops: CDR1 SGHVS, CDR2 FNYEAQ. In DNA, the CDR3 is TGTGCCAGCAGCCTCCCGGGGGAGGGTAGCACAGATACGCAGTATTTT. Amino acid sequence: CASSLPGEGSTDTQYF.

V usage is TRBV27 and J usage is TRBJ1-5; 7 bases fit TRBD1. From germline, CDR1 is MNHEY and CDR2 SMNVEV (reference sequence). CDR3 length equals 16 residues. J lost 6 bases, V lost 5 bases, and 13 bases had no gene match. The CDR3 DNA reads TGTGCCAGCAGTCGGACAGGTGACCCTCTCCCTCAGCCCCAGCATTTT. It is translated as CASSRTGDPLPQPQHF.

V usage is TRBV5-1 and J usage is TRBJ2-2, with TRBD2 matching 12 bases. V dropped 4 bases and J dropped 4; count of bases not matched to a gene: 11. The CDR3 has 18 amino acids. Germline CDR1 reads SGHRS; CDR2 reads YFSETQ. CDR3 sequence: CASSGNPSGGALTGELFF. The CDR3 nucleotides read TGCGCCAGCAGCGGTAACCCTAGCGGGGGGGCCCTCACCGGGGAGCTGTTTTTT. Filled out from reference TRBV5-1 and TRBJ2-2, the complete variable domain reads KAGVTQTPRYLIKTRGQQVTLSCSPISGHRSVSWYQQTPGQGLQFLFEYFSETQRNKGNFPGRFSGRQFSNSRSEMNVSTLELGDSALYLCASSGNPSGGALTGELFFGEGSRLTVL.

The chain is built from TRBV5-8 and TRBJ2-7; D possibly corresponds to TRBD1 (6 bases). Trimming shortened V by 0 bases and J by 4 bases, and 20 bases separated the two germline ends. The CDR3 runs to 17 residues. CDR1 is SGHTS, CDR2 YDEGEE, per germline. The CDR3 region is CASSLVRQVRGSYEQYF. The CDR3 nucleotides are TGTGCCAGCAGCTTGGTTCGACAGGTTCGGGGATCGTACGAGCAGTACTTC.

This clone has more than one count but fewer than ten. The chain employs TRBV11-3 and TRBJ1-1, with D unclear. Looked up from germline, CDR1 is SGHNT and CDR2 is YENEEA. This CDR3 region has 14 residues. V was cut by 3 bases and J by 4 bases, with 12 bases left in between. The CDR3 reads CASSFEEGGTEAFF. The CDR3 DNA reads as TGTGCCAGCAGCTTTGAGGAGGGTGGCACTGAAGCTTTCTTT.

Turning to this clone: The junction departs from germline at one end; a sequencing error may be responsible. The chain employs TRBV15 and TRBJ1-4; 8 nucleotides align to TRBD1. The CDR3 has 17 amino acids. Germline V gene lookup returns CDR1 LNHNV and CDR2 YYDKDF (reference sequence). In DNA form, the CDR3 reads TGTGCCACCAGCAGAGAAGACAGGGGTCTAACTGATGAAAAACTGTTTTTT. This sequence encodes CATSREDRGLTDEKLFF. Complete variable domain (other parts from reference TRBV15 and TRBJ1-4): DAMVIQNPRYQVTQFGKPVTLSCSQTLNHNVMYWYQQKSSQAPKLLFHYYDKDFNNEADTPDNFQSRRPNTSFCFLDIRSPGLGDTAMYLCATSREDRGLTDEKLFFGSGTQLSVL.

The V gene is TRBV18, the J gene TRBJ1-1, with 8 bases matching TRBD1. Germline values: CDR1 KGHSH, CDR2 LQKENI. The trim removed 2 bases at V and 3 bases at J, leaving 8 bases unmatched. The CDR3 contains 16 residues. CDR3 residues: CASSPGTGGRDTEAFF. DNA of the CDR3: TGTGCCAGCTCACCAGGGACAGGAGGTCGAGACACTGAAGCTTTCTTT.